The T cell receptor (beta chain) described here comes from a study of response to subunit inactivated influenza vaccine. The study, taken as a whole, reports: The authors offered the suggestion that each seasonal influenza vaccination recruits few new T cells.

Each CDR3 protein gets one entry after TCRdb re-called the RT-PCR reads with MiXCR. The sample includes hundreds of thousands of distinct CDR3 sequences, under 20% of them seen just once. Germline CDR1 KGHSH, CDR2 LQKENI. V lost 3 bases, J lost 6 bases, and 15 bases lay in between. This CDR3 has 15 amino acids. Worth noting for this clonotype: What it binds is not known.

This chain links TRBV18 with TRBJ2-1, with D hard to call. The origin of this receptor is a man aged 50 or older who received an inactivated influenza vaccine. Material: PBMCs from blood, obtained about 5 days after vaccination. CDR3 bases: TGTGCCAGCTCACCGTTAAAAATGAATACCAATGAGCAGTTCTTC. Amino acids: CASSPLKMNTNEQFF.